This T cell receptor beta chain emerged from a study of post-analysis software for immune sequencing data. Study-level information: Recorded subtypes: relapsing-remitting, secondary progressive, progressive-relapsing; some patients unannotated. Whole-study results and caveats: Patients used a handful of TRBV segments, including TRBV5-6, TRBV5-1 and TRBV20-1, more often than controls. Normalized Chao1 diversity was significantly lower in multiple sclerosis patients than in controls.

V lost 8 bases and J lost 5; bases outside the gene matches: 15. The CDR3 length is 15 residues. Germline V CDR1 and CDR2: MDHEN, SYDVKM. To note about this clonotype: Its target is unknown.

The authors incorporated unique molecular identifiers into the TCR beta cDNA libraries. TCRdb passed the PCR reads through MiXCR, listing each CDR3 protein once. The sample holds about 460,000 distinct CDR3 sequences; approximately 45% are singletons and the top ten take roughly 12%. V gene TRBV28 combines with J gene TRBJ2-7, with 7 bases lining up with TRBD1. Material: blood. The receptor was derived from a girl between 10 and 17 years old with multiple sclerosis. CDR3 residues: CASVETGTAPNEQYF. The CDR3 DNA reads as TGTGCCAGCGTCGAAACGGGGACAGCCCCCAACGAGCAGTACTTC.